Following are 15 T cell receptor beta chains from one sample sequenced in a study of blood T cell repertoires in COVID-19 (dated by TCRdb to about 2020). The library was generated by the immunoSEQ multiplex PCR assay. TCRdb limited this immuneACCESS table to in-frame rearrangements with V and J called. A share of clones is missing; checked studies link under half to unresolved V genes, and the rest is unexplained. For this sample the table gives about 130,000 clones, of which about 80% were detected only once. In total, the top ten clones hold about 9.2% of the sample. Sequencing was carried out using PBMCs or T cells enriched from blood (not recorded which). The receptors stem from a man between 50 and 59 years old who had recovered from COVID-19.

The chain employs TRBV7-6 and TRBJ2-6; D is uncertain. V gave up 4 bases and J gave up 1 base, with 8 bases separating them. Germline-derived CDR1 and CDR2 are SGHVS and FNYEAQ. The CDR3 is 15 amino acids. In DNA, the CDR3 is TGTGCCAGCAGCTCTTCCCTGTCTGGGGCCAACGTCCTGACTTTC. It encodes CASSSSLSGANVLTF. The entire variable domain, with the rest obtained from reference TRBV7-6 and TRBJ2-6, is as follows: GAGVSQSPRYKVTKRGQDVALRCDPISGHVSLYWYRQALGQGPEFLTYFNYEAQQDKSGLPNDRFSAERPEGSISTLTIQRTEQRDSAMYRCASSSSLSGANVLTFGAGSRLTVL.

The V and J genes are TRBV9 and TRBJ2-5, with D perhaps matching TRBD2 (6 bases). V was cut by 4 bases and J by 5 bases, with 18 bases left in between. Germline V gene lookup returns CDR1 SGDLS and CDR2 YYNGEE. CDR3 length: 15 amino acids. DNA of the CDR3: TGTGCCAGCAGCCCGAGCGGTCGGGGGTCGGAGACCCAGTACTTC. Protein: CASSPSGRGSETQYF.

The table lists this clone with a few counts. The CDR3, as DNA: TGTGCCAGCTCACCACCGAGTGTGAGCTCTGGAAACACCATATATTTT. Protein product: CASSPPSVSSGNTIYF. The chain joins TRBV18 to TRBJ1-3; D is ambiguous. CDR1 is KGHSH and CDR2 is LQKENI in the germline V gene. The CDR3 consists of 16 residues. The V gene lost 0 bases and the J gene lost 0 bases, with 9 bases spanning the gap. Full variable domain (rest looked up from reference TRBV18 and TRBJ1-3): NAGVMQNPRHLVRRRGQEARLRCSPMKGHSHVYWYRQLPEEGLKFMVYLQKENIIDESGMPKERFSAEFPKEGPSILRIQQVVRGDSAAYFCASSPPSVSSGNTIYFGEGSWLTVV.

V is TRBV18 and J is TRBJ2-5, with D possibly TRBD2 on 6 matching bases. The CDR3 has 15 amino acids. V shed 3 bases and J shed 7 bases, with 18 bases lying between them. Looked up from germline, CDR1 is KGHSH and CDR2 is LQKENI. The CDR3 DNA reads TGTGCCAGCTCACCGGGCACAGGAGGGCTTGGGACCCAGTACTTC. As protein: CASSPGTGGLGTQYF.

CDR3 in amino acids: CASSQVSGDQPQHF. In DNA, the CDR3 is TGCGCCAGCAGCCAAGTCTCGGGGGATCAGCCCCAGCATTTT. This chain links TRBV4-1 with TRBJ1-5; D possibly corresponds to TRBD1 (5 bases). The CDR3 spans 14 residues. V was pared by 1 base and J by 5 bases, with 9 bases between. The germline CDR1 and CDR2 sequences are MGHRA and YSYEKL.

This clone was counted a few times. Other nucleotide sequences in the sample specify the same CDR3. J is TRBJ2-1 and V is TRBV18, with 12 bases identical to TRBD2. Germline-derived CDR1 and CDR2 are KGHSH and LQKENI. The CDR3 has 15 residues. With V trimmed by 5 bases and J by 4 bases, 3 bases remained unmatched. The CDR3 DNA is TGTGCCAGCTCATCTACTAGCGGGGGGTACAATGAGCAGTTCTTC. This encodes CASSSTSGGYNEQFF.

V and J are TRBV5-5 and TRBJ1-2; TRBD1 matches at 7 bases. J was trimmed by 4 bases and V by 4 bases; bases with no gene match: 16. CDR1 is SGHKS and CDR2 is YYEKEE in the germline V gene (reference sequence). The CDR3 is 17 amino acids. The CDR3 loop reads CASSGDTGTATLYGYTF. The CDR3 DNA is TGTGCCAGCAGCGGGGACACCGGGACAGCAACCCTCTATGGCTACACCTTC.

Only a few counts were recorded for this clone. The chain carries TRBV21-1 and TRBJ1-4. TRBV21-1 is listed as a pseudogene. The CDR3 loop spans 15 amino acids. The DNA of the CDR3 is TGTGCCAGCAGCAAAAGCGTCGAGGAGGCTGAAAAACTGTTTTTT. Protein product: CASSKSVEEAEKLFF.

The rearrangement uses TRBV28 and TRBJ1-6, with TRBD1 matching over 7 bases. The V gene's germline CDR1 is MDHEN and CDR2 SYDVKM. CDR3 size: 15 residues. Losses at the gene ends were 4 bases for V and 8 bases for J; bases not matched to a gene: 8. CDR3 in amino acids: CASSSPTGWDSPLHF. CDR3 sequence (DNA): TGTGCCAGCAGTTCTCCGACAGGGTGGGATTCACCCCTCCACTTT.

The V and J genes are TRBV5-6 and TRBJ2-4; D not certain. Germline CDR1 SGHDT, CDR2 YYEEEE. CDR3 size: 16 residues. V was cut by 0 bases and J by 0 bases, with 10 bases left in between. CDR3 sequence reads: CASSLGGILAKNIQYF. The CDR3 DNA reads as TGTGCCAGCAGCTTGGGAGGTATCTTAGCCAAAAACATTCAGTACTTC.

This clone has just a few counts. CDR3 sequence: CAISETGLVSNQPQHF. The CDR3 coding sequence is TGTGCCATCAGTGAGACCGGTCTGGTCAGCAATCAGCCCCAGCATTTT. The genes are TRBV10-3 and TRBJ1-5, with unresolved D. This CDR3 comprises 16 residues. The V end lost 2 bases, the J end lost 1 base, and 12 bases lay between the germline ends. CDR1 ENHRY and CDR2 SYGVKD come from the germline V gene.

The chain carries TRBV11-3 and TRBJ2-2, with 11 bases lining up with TRBD2. Trimming at V came to 4 bases and at J to 3 bases, leaving 13 bases not matched to a gene. Per the germline V gene, CDR1 is SGHNT and CDR2 is YENEEA. The CDR3 extends over 19 amino acids. DNA of the CDR3: TGTGCCAGCAGCTCAGGGTTAGCGGGGGGGCTGGCCGACACCGGGGAGCTGTTTTTT. Its translation is CASSSGLAGGLADTGELFF.

The genes are TRBV3-1 (or the pseudogene TRBV3-2) and TRBJ2-5; 9 bases align to TRBD1. Germline V lookup: CDR1 LGHDT, CDR2 YNNKEL (reference sequence). Trimming at V came to 3 bases and at J to 3 bases, leaving 2 bases not matched to a gene. The CDR3 extends over 14 amino acids. The CDR3 DNA is TGTGCCAGCAGCCACGGGACAGGGAAAGAGACCCAGTACTTC. It specifies CASSHGTGKETQYF.

This clone appeared a single time. The genes are TRBV28 and TRBJ1-1; weak D call: TRBD1 (6 bases). Trimming pared 6 bases from V and 3 bases from J, leaving 11 bases between. Germline V lookup: CDR1 MDHEN, CDR2 SYDVKM. CDR3 length equals 13 residues. The DNA for the CDR3 is TGTGCCAGCAGAATACAGGGTGACACTGAAGCTTTCTTT. Its translation: CASRIQGDTEAFF.

The V gene is TRBV5-4, the J gene TRBJ2-5; 8 nucleotides align to TRBD2. J was trimmed by 2 bases and V by 0 bases; bases with no gene match: 3. The CDR3 totals 15 residues. Germline lookup yields CDR1 SGHNT and CDR2 YYREEE (reference sequence). The CDR3 sequence: CASSLGGGSQETQYF. For the CDR3, the DNA is TGTGCCAGCAGCTTGGGCGGGGGGTCTCAAGAGACCCAGTACTTC. The complete variable domain, with remaining parts taken from reference TRBV5-4 and TRBJ2-5, reads ETGVTQSPTHLIKTRGQQVTLRCSSQSGHNTVSWYQQALGQGPQFIFQYYREEENGRGNFPPRFSGLQFPNYSSELNVNALELDDSALYLCASSLGGGSQETQYFGPGTRLLVL.